Given below is one TCR beta chain in context. RNA, once extracted, was reverse transcribed into cDNA for use as the sequencing template. Here immunoSEQ multiplex PCR was the method, and the copy in TCRdb shows in-frame clones only, minus some. This table has over 150,000 clones, 56% appearing once. These data belong to a study of CD8+ T cells in alopecia areata. Germline CDR1 reads MDHEN; CDR2 reads SYDVKM. V gave up 6 bases and J gave up 1 base; unmatched junction bases: 4. This CDR3 comprises 15 residues. The V gene is TRBV28, the J gene TRBJ2-5; 11 bases are a match to TRBD2. What was sequenced was CD8+ T cells sorted from blood. The receptor was derived from a human donor in good health. CDR3 region: CASRPSGGLQETQYF. CDR3 coding DNA: TGTGCCAGCAGACCTAGCGGGGGGCTCCAAGAGACCCAGTACTTC.